What follows describes a single T cell receptor beta chain. This PCR relied on a set of 60 Vbeta primers and 13 Jbeta primers. TCRdb keeps only in-frame clones here, not all; method: immunoSEQ multiplex PCR. The profile shows over 65,000 clones, approximately 71% of them singletons. These data come from a study of cytomegalovirus exposure and HLA in healthy donors. The CDR3 length is 15 residues. Trimming took 0 bases from V and 0 from J, leaving 6 bases between them. The germline V gene has CDR1 KGHSH and CDR2 LQKENI. The material sequenced was PBMCs. This rearrangement joins TRBV18 to TRBJ2-1, with D hard to call. The clonotype was recovered from a man in his 60s in good health and CMV-seropositive. The CDR3 reads CASSPPGSSYNEQFF. The DNA of the CDR3 is TGTGCCAGCTCACCACCCGGTAGCTCCTACAATGAGCAGTTCTTC.